The rows below give T cell receptor beta chains drawn from one sample of a study of blood T cell repertoires in COVID-19. This table comes from immunoSEQ multiplex PCR, and its TCRdb copy is limited to in-frame clones, with some not included. The sample includes 250,000 to 350,000 clones, 80% to 90% of them seen just once. Material: PBMCs or T cells enriched from blood (not recorded which). The receptor set was obtained from a woman aged 18-30 years who had recovered from COVID-19. Both conserved end residues are part of each CDR3.

v_gene,CDR3aa
TRBV28,CASSRGVNYGYTF
TRBV28,CASSLSPSAGLHF
TRBV5-1,CASSLLAEQAEAFF
TRBV24-1,CATSEVGWETQYF
TRBV5-6,CASTHRGYEQYF
TRBV27,CASSAPYRGHRNSPLHF
TRBV2,CASSEPRRTGKRGTYEQYF
TRBV5-4,CASSLDRTGELFF
TRBV5-1,CASSLIAGVFNEQFF
TRBV10-3,CAIRALTGGFDEQFF
TRBV9,CASSVDLGDPLHF
TRBV19,CASSISQGRNSPLHF
TRBV30,CAWNRRRMGPEAFF
TRBV6-5,CASSLDRGNSPLHF
TRBV5-1,CASSLGGMEQYF
TRBV2,CASWFQGNYGYTF
TRBV6-1,CASSDPGQGNEKLFF
TRBV5-3,CARAGPRLAEGWDTQYF
TRBV27,CASSAEPGISTDTQYF
TRBV6-5,CASSYSGQGAGYGYTF
TRBV4-2,CASSQEGLAGGGVDTQYF
TRBV19,CASSTDRTAPMGYTF
TRBV5-6,CASSLAFNRGMYEQYF
TRBV6-5,CASTEGGSGNTIYF
TRBV30,CAWIGTGITEAFF
TRBV6-5,CASSYTGGLNEQFF
TRBV2,CASSDGGFNYGYTF
TRBV27,CASSLYRRNTEAFF
TRBV9,CASSAPNRNEQFF
TRBV7-9,CASSLNRDSYEQYF
TRBV7-8,CASSLSGVRSPLHF
TRBV5-5,CASSSPDNEQFF
TRBV27,CASSLSWGQNYGYTF
TRBV10-1,CASSDIVPGQGASSYEQYF
TRBV10-3,CAISDPTLRQGPYEQYF
TRBV5-1,CASSLGTLYGYTF
TRBV24-1,CATSDTSGQGYTGELFF
TRBV27,CASSWANLKTRQYF
TRBV18,CASSQNSGDPSEQYF
TRBV27,CASTAAGSRETQYF
TRBV18,CASSPQGMAKNIQYF
TRBV11-3,CASSPRGGGLYEQYF
TRBV10-2,CASSPGGGSGELFF
TRBV25-1,CASSDPGQGLFF
TRBV7-9,CASSLAQGDYGYTF
TRBV7-7,CASSLAPPAYSPLHF
TRBV28,CASSDDRLYGYTF
TRBV30,CAGGTGYGYTF
TRBV27,CASSLVGQGSEGYTF
TRBV7-9,CASSLGGQDTIGYGYTF
TRBV6-1,CASSDRVQPQHF